This T cell receptor beta chain appears in the sequencing data of a study of T cell responses to AZD1222 COVID-19 vaccine. The table came from immunoSEQ multiplex PCR; TCRdb's copy has only in-frame clones and leaves some out. The data hold over 100,000 clones, with around 90% observed a single time. Germline CDR1 and CDR2: LGHDT and YNNKEL (reference sequence). J lost 9 bases, V lost 4 bases, and 10 bases had no gene match. This CDR3 region has 16 residues. This chain connects TRBV3-1 (or the pseudogene TRBV3-2) to TRBJ2-1, with 12 bases matching TRBD2. This sample comprised peripheral blood, obtained on day 0 of AZD1222 vaccination. The TCR comes from an adult in good health. CDR3 sequence (DNA): TGTGCCAGCAGCCCCCATCTAGCGGGAGGGGCGGGTGAGCAGTTCTTC. It yields the protein CASSPHLAGGAGEQFF.